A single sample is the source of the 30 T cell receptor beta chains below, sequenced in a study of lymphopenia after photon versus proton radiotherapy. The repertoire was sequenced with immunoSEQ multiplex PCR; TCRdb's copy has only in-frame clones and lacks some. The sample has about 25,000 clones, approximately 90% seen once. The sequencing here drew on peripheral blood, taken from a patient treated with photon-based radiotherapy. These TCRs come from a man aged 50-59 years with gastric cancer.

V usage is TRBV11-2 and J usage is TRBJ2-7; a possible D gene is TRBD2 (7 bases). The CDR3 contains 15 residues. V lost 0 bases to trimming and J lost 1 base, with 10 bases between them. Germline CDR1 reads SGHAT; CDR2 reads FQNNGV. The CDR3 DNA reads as TGTGCCAGCAGCTTAGACGGGGGGCTGTCCTACGAGCAGTACTTC. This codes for CASSLDGGLSYEQYF.

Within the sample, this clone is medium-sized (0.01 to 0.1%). The CDR3 DNA follows: TGTGCCTGGAGTGGGGACAGCAATTCACCCCTCCACTTT. Amino acids: CAWSGDSNSPLHF. This sequence joins TRBV30 and TRBJ1-6; TRBD1 aligns across 7 bases. Germline V gene sequence: CDR1 GTSNPN, CDR2 SVGIG (reference sequence). The CDR3 contains 13 residues. V lost 1 base, J lost 7 bases, and 1 base stayed unmatched.

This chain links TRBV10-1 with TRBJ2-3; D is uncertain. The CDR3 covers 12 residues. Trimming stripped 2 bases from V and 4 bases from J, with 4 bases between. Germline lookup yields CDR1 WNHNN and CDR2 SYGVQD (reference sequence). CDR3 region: CASSEGADTQYF. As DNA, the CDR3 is TGCGCCAGCAGTGAGGGGGCAGATACGCAGTATTTT.

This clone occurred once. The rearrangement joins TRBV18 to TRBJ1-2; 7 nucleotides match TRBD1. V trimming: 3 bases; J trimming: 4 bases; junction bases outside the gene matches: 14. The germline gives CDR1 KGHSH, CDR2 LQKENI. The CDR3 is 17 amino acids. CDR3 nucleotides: TGTGCCAGCTCACCCCAACCTTCGACAGGGTTCGGCTATGGCTACACCTTC. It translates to CASSPQPSTGFGYGYTF.

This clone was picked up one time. CDR3 DNA sequence: TGTGCCAGCAGTGAAGCGGAAGGGTGGGAGACCCAGTACTTC. Translation: CASSEAEGWETQYF. The rearrangement uses TRBV6-1 and TRBJ2-5, with unresolved D. The CDR3 runs 14 residues. Germline V lookup: CDR1 MNHNS, CDR2 SASEGT. V lost 0 bases to trimming and J lost 5 bases, with 10 bases between them.

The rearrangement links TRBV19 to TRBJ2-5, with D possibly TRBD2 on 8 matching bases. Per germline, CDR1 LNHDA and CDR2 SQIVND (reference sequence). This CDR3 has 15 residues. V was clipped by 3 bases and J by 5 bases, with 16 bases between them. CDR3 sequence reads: CASSISGTAAETQYF. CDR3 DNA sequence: TGTGCCAGTAGTATTAGCGGGACAGCCGCGGAGACCCAGTACTTC.

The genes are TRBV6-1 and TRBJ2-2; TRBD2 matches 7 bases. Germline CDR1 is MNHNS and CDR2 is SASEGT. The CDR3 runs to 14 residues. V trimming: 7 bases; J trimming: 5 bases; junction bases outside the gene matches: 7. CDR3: CASNMGGRTGELFF. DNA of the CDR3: TGTGCCAGCAATATGGGAGGGAGAACCGGGGAGCTGTTTTTT.

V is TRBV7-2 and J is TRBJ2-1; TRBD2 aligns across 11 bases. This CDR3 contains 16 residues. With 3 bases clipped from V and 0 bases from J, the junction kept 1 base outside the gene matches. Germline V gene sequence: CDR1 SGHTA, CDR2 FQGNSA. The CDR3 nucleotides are TGTGCCAGCAGCTTGGGGACTAGCGGCTCCTACAATGAGCAGTTCTTC. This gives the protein CASSLGTSGSYNEQFF.

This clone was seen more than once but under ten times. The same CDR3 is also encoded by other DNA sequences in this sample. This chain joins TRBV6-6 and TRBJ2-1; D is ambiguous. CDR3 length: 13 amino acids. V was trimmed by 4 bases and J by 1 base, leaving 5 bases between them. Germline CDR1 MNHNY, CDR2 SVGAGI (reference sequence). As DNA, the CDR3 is TGTGCCAGCAGTTTGAGTTCCTACAATGAGCAGTTCTTC. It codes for CASSLSSYNEQFF.

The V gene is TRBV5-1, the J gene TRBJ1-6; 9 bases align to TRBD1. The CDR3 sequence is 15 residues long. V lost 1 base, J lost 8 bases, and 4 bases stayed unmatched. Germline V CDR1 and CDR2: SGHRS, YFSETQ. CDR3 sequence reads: CASSLSGDRDSPLHF. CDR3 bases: TGCGCCAGCAGCTTGTCGGGGGACAGGGATTCACCCCTCCACTTT.

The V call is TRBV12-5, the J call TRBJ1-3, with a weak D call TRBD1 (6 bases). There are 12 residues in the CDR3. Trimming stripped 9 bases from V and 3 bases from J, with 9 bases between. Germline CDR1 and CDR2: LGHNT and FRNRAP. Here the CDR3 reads CASQDSGNTIYF. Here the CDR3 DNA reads TGTGCTAGCCAGGACAGTGGAAACACCATATATTTT.

The CDR3 sequence is CASSPRPQGTGNQPQHF. CDR3 nucleotide sequence: TGCGCCAGCAGCCCGCGACCACAGGGCACCGGCAATCAGCCCCAGCATTTT. The chain has TRBV5-1 and TRBJ1-5; TRBD1 is a possible D gene (6 bases). V was clipped by 4 bases and J by 2 bases, with 19 bases between them. This CDR3 spans 17 amino acids. Germline assignment: CDR1 SGHRS and CDR2 YFSETQ.

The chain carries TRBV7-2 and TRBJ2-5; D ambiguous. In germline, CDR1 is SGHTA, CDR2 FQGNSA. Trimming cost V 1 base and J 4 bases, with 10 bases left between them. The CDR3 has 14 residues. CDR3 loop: CASSLVTKAETQYF. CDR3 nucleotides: TGTGCCAGCAGCTTAGTAACCAAAGCAGAGACCCAGTACTTC.

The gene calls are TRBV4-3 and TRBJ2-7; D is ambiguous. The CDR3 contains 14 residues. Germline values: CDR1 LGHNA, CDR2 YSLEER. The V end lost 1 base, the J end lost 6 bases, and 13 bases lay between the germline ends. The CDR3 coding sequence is TGCGCCAGCAGCCAAGCCGTCGCAGAAGGCGAGCAGTACTTC. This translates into CASSQAVAEGEQYF.

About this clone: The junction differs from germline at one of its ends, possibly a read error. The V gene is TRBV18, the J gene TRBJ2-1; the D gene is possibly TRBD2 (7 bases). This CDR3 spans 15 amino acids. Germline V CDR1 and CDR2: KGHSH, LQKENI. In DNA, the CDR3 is TGTGCCAGCTCACCAAGGGGGGGCTCCAACAATGAGCAGTTCTTC. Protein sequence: CASSPRGGSNNEQFF.

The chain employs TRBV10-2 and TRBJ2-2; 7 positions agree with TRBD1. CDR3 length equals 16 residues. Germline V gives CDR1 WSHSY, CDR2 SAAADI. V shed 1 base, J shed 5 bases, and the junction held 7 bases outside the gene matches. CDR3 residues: CASSELDRFGTGELFF. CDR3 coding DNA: TGCGCCAGCAGTGAGTTGGACAGGTTTGGTACCGGGGAGCTGTTTTTT.

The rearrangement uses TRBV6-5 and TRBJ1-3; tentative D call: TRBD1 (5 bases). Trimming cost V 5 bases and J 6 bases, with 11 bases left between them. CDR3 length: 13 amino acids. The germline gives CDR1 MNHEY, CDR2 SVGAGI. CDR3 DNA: TGTGCCAGCAGTCCCCGGGGGTCAAACACCATATATTTT. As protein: CASSPRGSNTIYF.

Here the CDR3 DNA reads TGTGCTAGTGGTTTGGGACCTAGCTCCTACGAGCAGTACTTC. Translated, it gives CASGLGPSSYEQYF. V usage is TRBV12-5 and J usage is TRBJ2-7; unclear D gene. The CDR3 has 14 amino acids. Trimming removed 1 base from V and 0 bases from J, with 7 bases in between. Germline V CDR1 and CDR2: LGHNT, FRNRAP.

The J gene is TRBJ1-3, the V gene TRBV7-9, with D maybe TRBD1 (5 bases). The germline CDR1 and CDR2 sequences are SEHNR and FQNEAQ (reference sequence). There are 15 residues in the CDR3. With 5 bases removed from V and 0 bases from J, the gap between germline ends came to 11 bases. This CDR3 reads CASSPDTLSGNTIYF. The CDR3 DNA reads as TGTGCCAGCAGCCCGGACACCCTCTCTGGAAACACCATATATTTT.

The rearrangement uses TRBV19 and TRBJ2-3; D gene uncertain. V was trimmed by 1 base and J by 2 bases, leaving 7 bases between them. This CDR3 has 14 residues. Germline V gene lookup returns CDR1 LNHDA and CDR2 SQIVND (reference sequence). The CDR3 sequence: CASSIAPATDTQYF. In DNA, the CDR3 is TGTGCCAGTAGTATAGCCCCGGCCACAGATACGCAGTATTTT. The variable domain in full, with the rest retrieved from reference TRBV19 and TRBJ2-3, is DGGITQSPKYLFRKEGQNVTLSCEQNLNHDAMYWYRQDPGQGLRLIYYSQIVNDFQKGDIAEGYSVSREKKESFPLTVTSAQKNPTAFYLCASSIAPATDTQYFGPGTRLTVL.

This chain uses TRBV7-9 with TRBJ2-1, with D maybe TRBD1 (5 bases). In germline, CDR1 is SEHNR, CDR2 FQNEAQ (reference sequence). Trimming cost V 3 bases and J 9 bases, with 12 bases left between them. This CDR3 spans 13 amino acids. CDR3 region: CASSFPGSSEQFF. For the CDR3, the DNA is TGTGCCAGCAGCTTCCCAGGGTCTTCTGAGCAGTTCTTC.

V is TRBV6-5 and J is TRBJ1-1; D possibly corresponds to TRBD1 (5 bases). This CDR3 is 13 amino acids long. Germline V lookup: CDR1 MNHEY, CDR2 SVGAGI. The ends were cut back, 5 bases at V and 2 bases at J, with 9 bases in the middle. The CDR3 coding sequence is TGTGCCAGCAGTCTCGGGGCCAACACTGAAGCTTTCTTT. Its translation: CASSLGANTEAFF.

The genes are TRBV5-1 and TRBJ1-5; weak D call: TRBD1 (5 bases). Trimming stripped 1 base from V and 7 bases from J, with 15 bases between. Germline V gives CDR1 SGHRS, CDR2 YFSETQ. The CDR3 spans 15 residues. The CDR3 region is CASSLLGDLGQPQHF. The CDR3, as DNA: TGCGCCAGCAGCTTGCTGGGGGATCTAGGACAGCCCCAGCATTTT.

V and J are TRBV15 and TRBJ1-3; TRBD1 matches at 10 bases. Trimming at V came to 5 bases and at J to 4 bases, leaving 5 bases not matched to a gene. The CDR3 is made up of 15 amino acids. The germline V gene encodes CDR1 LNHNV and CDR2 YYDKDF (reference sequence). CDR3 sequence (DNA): TGTGCCACCAGCCGACAGGGGGCCTTCGGAAACACCATATATTTT. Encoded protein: CATSRQGAFGNTIYF.

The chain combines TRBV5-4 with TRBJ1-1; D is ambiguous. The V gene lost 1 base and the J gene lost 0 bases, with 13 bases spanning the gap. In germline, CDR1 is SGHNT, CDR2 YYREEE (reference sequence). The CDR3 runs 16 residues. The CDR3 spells CASSLSRVGMNTEAFF. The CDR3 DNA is TGTGCCAGCAGCTTGAGTAGGGTCGGAATGAACACTGAAGCTTTCTTT.

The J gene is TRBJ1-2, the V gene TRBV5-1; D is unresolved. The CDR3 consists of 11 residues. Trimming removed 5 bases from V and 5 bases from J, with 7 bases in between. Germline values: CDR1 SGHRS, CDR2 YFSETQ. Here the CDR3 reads CASSSGYGYTF. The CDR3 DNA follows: TGCGCCAGCAGTTCGGGGTATGGCTACACCTTC.

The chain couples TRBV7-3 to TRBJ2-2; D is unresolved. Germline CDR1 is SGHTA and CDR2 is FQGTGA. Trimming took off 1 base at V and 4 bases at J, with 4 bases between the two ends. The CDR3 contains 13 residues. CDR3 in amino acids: CASSLRATGELFF. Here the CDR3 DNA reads TGTGCCAGCAGCTTAAGGGCCACCGGGGAGCTGTTTTTT.

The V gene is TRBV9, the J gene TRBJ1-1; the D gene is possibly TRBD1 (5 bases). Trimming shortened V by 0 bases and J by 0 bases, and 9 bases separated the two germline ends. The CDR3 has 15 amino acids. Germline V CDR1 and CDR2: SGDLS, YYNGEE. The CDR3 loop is CASSVVGGVNTEAFF. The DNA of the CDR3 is TGTGCCAGCAGCGTAGTTGGGGGGGTGAACACTGAAGCTTTCTTT.

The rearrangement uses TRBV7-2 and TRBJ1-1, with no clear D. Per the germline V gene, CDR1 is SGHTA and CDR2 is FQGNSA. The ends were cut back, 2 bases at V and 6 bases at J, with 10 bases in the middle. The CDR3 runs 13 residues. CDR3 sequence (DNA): TGTGCCAGCAGCTTATCCGGGGAGCCTGAAGCTTTCTTT. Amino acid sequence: CASSLSGEPEAFF.

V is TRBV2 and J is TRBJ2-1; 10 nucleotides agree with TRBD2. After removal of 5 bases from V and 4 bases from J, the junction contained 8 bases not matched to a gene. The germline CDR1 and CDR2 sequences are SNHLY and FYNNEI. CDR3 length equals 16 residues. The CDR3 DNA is TGTGCCAGCAGTAGCCCCAGCGGGGGGGCTTACAATGAGCAGTTCTTC. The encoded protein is CASSSPSGGAYNEQFF.